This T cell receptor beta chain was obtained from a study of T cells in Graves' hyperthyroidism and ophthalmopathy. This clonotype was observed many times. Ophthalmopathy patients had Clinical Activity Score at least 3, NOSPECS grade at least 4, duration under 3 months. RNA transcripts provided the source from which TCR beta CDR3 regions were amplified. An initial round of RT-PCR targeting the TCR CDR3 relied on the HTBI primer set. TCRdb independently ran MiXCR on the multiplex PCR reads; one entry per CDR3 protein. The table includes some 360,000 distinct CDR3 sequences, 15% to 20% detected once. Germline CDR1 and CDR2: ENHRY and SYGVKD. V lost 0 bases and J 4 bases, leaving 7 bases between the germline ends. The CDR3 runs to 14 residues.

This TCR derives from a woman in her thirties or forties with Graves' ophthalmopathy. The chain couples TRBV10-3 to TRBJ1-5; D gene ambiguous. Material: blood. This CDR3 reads CAISESNWNQPQHF. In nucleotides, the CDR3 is TGTGCCATCAGTGAGTCGAATTGGAATCAGCCCCAGCATTTT.